The 3 T cell receptor beta chains in this list originate from one sample, sequenced in a study of blood T cell repertoires in COVID-19 (dated by TCRdb to 2019 to 2021). Library preparation was by the immunoSEQ multiplex PCR assay. TCRdb provides this immuneACCESS table in a form limited to in-frame rearrangements. Some clones are lacking; in checked studies, under half of them reflect an unresolved V gene, and why the rest are absent is not known. The sample data list around 250,000 clones, and roughly 88% of these were observed just once. Together, the top ten hold 1.5% to 2% of the sample. The sequenced material came from PBMCs or T cells enriched from blood (not recorded which). These receptors were taken from a woman aged 45-59 years who had recovered from COVID-19.

This clone was found a few times. The V call is TRBV6-1, the J call TRBJ2-7, with 9 bases aligning to TRBD1. In germline, CDR1 is MNHNS, CDR2 SASEGT. V shed 2 bases and J 2 bases; nucleotides not matched to a gene: 4. This CDR3 region has 15 residues. The CDR3, as DNA: TGTGCCAGCAGTGAATTGGGGGACAGGGCCTACGAGCAGTACTTC. This encodes CASSELGDRAYEQYF.

The chain combines TRBV10-3 with TRBJ2-1; 9 bases are a match to TRBD1. V shed 0 bases and J 9 bases; nucleotides not matched to a gene: 12. The CDR3 is made up of 17 amino acids. CDR1 is ENHRY, CDR2 SYGVKD, per germline. Written as DNA, the CDR3 is TGTGCCATCAGTGAGTCGGAGCGGGACAGGGCTGATGGTGAGCAGTTCTTC. Its translation is CAISESERDRADGEQFF.

In its sample, this clone was seen a few times. The chain joins TRBV28 to TRBJ2-2, with 12 bases identical to TRBD2. CDR1 is MDHEN, CDR2 SYDVKM, per germline. V shed 10 bases and J 2 bases; nucleotides not matched to a gene: 2. This CDR3 region has 14 residues. CDR3 sequence (DNA): TGTGCCACTGGACTAGCGGGAAACACCGGGGAGCTGTTTTTT. The encoded protein is CATGLAGNTGELFF. Full variable domain (missing parts from reference TRBV28 and TRBJ2-2): DVKVTQSSRYLVKRTGEKVFLECVQDMDHENMFWYRQDPGLGLRLIYFSYDVKMKEKGDIPEGYSVSREKKERFSLILESASTNQTSMYLCATGLAGNTGELFFGEGSRLTVL.